This T cell receptor beta chain was sequenced during a study of blood T cell repertoires in COVID-19. Study background: The study drew acute and convalescent COVID-19 samples from the United States, Italy and Spain. From T cells, B-cell-depleted T cells, or PBMCs came the material, which was cDNA or gDNA.

V shed 6 bases and J 5 bases; nucleotides not matched to a gene: 5. Germline lookup yields CDR1 LNHDA and CDR2 SQIVND (reference sequence). The CDR3 has 14 residues. In the authors' methods: Amplification from reference gene primers served as the basis for estimated nucleated cell counts. This table comes from immunoSEQ multiplex PCR, and its TCRdb copy is limited to in-frame clones, with some not included. V and J calls and clone size come straight from that table; D and trimming were deduced from the DNA. In the table there are about 64,000 clones, under 90% of which are singletons. The chain recombines TRBV19 with TRBJ1-1, with 11 bases aligning to TRBD1. The TCR originated in a man aged 50 to 59 with active COVID-19. Sequenced material: peripheral blood. CDR3 nucleotides: TGTGCCAGTAGCGGACAGGGGGCGCATACTGAAGCTTTCTTT. Translated: CASSGQGAHTEAFF.